The 26 T cell receptor beta chains listed next were all sequenced from one sample in a study of OX40 agonist ivuxolimab in advanced cancers. The protocol was immunoSEQ multiplex PCR, while the TCRdb copy is restricted to in-frame clones and leaves out a portion. In the table there are about 150,000 clones, less than 95% of which are singletons. The material sequenced was CD4+ or CD8+ T cells sorted from blood, taken in a trial of the OX40 agonist ivuxolimab. These TCRs come from an adult with an advanced solid tumor such as melanoma, head and neck, liver or kidney cancer.

The chain combines TRBV9 with TRBJ2-5; TRBD2 agrees at 12 bases. Germline CDR1 SGDLS, CDR2 YYNGEE. The CDR3 loop spans 14 amino acids. V lost 5 bases to trimming and J lost 11 bases; unmatched junction nucleotides: 10. The CDR3 is CASSLAGGPGEQYF. The CDR3 coding sequence is TGTGCCAGCAGTCTAGCGGGAGGGCCTGGTGAGCAGTACTTC.

The chain is built from TRBV5-4 and TRBJ2-7; no clear D gene. CDR3 length: 16 residues. V was shortened by 0 bases and J by 0 bases, with 13 bases between the two germline ends. Germline CDR1 SGHNT, CDR2 YYREEE (reference sequence). CDR3 sequence reads: CASSLGADARSYEQYF. The CDR3 DNA is TGTGCCAGCAGCTTGGGTGCGGACGCCCGCTCCTACGAGCAGTACTTC. Combining the CDR3 with reference TRBV5-4 and TRBJ2-7 gives the whole variable domain ETGVTQSPTHLIKTRGQQVTLRCSSQSGHNTVSWYQQALGQGPQFIFQYYREEENGRGNFPPRFSGLQFPNYSSELNVNALELDDSALYLCASSLGADARSYEQYFGPGTRLTVT.

This chain connects TRBV4-2 to TRBJ2-7, with D unclear. This CDR3 contains 13 residues. V lost 0 bases, J lost 6 bases, and 9 bases lay in between. Looked up from germline, CDR1 is LGHNA and CDR2 is YNFKEQ. The CDR3 nucleotides are TGTGCCAGCAGCCAAGACCCGGGTTCCGAGCAGTACTTC. It codes for CASSQDPGSEQYF.

The CDR3 is CASGLAGTHGSREQYF. Here the CDR3 DNA reads TGTGCTAGTGGTTTGGCCGGGACGCACGGATCGCGCGAGCAGTACTTC. The V call is TRBV12-5, the J call TRBJ2-7; D possibly matches TRBD1 or TRBD2 (5 bases each). Germline V gives CDR1 LGHNT, CDR2 FRNRAP. V was shortened by 1 base and J by 6 bases, with 19 bases between the two germline ends. This CDR3 is 16 amino acids long.

The chain uses TRBV19 and TRBJ1-3, with a tentative D call TRBD1 (5 bases). V was clipped by 3 bases and J by 5 bases, with 14 bases between them. CDR3 length equals 15 residues. The V gene's germline CDR1 is LNHDA and CDR2 SQIVND (reference sequence). The CDR3, as DNA: TGTGCCAGTAGTATTCAGGGTCTTTCGAGAAACACCATATATTTT. It codes for CASSIQGLSRNTIYF.

The chain couples TRBV7-3 to TRBJ2-1; TRBD2 agrees at 10 bases. The CDR3 loop spans 15 amino acids. Trimming cost V 1 base and J 7 bases; bases outside gene matches: 4. Per germline, CDR1 SGHTA and CDR2 FQGTGA. CDR3 amino acids: CASSLSLAGVNEQFF. In DNA, the CDR3 is TGTGCCAGCAGCTTAAGTCTAGCGGGAGTAAATGAGCAGTTCTTC. Looking up the rest from reference TRBV7-3 and TRBJ2-1 gives the full variable domain: GAGVSQTPSNKVTEKGKYVELRCDPISGHTALYWYRQSLGQGPEFLIYFQGTGAADDSGLPNDRFFAVRPEGSVSTLKIQRTERGDSAVYLCASSLSLAGVNEQFFGPGTRLTVL.

This chain uses TRBV9 with TRBJ1-2, with 7 bases lining up with TRBD1. The germline V gene encodes CDR1 SGDLS and CDR2 YYNGEE. V was pared by 0 bases and J by 4 bases, with 6 bases of the junction left unmatched. This CDR3 has 15 residues. The CDR3 region is CASSVGYAGGYGYTF. DNA of the CDR3: TGTGCCAGCAGCGTAGGATACGCAGGGGGCTATGGCTACACCTTC.

This sequence joins TRBV7-6 and TRBJ1-1; D remains ambiguous. Germline-derived CDR1 and CDR2 are SGHVS and FNYEAQ. Trimming removed 5 bases at V and 2 bases at J, with 21 bases between. There are 17 residues in the CDR3. CDR3 bases: TGTGCCAGCAGCCCTTGGTCCGGGCGGGAGGGAAACACTGAAGCTTTCTTT. Amino acid sequence: CASSPWSGREGNTEAFF.

V and J are TRBV5-5 and TRBJ1-1, with D unresolved. CDR3 size: 12 residues. Trimming cost V 1 base and J 6 bases, with 7 bases left between them. The germline V gene has CDR1 SGHKS and CDR2 YYEKEE (reference sequence). This CDR3 reads CASSLLWAEAFF. In DNA, the CDR3 is TGTGCCAGCAGCTTGTTGTGGGCTGAAGCTTTCTTT.

The V call is TRBV7-2, the J call TRBJ2-3; weak D call: TRBD2 (5 bases). The V gene lost 5 bases and the J gene lost 0 bases, with 12 bases spanning the gap. The CDR3 extends over 15 amino acids. CDR1 and CDR2 (germline): SGHTA, FQGNSA. CDR3 sequence: CASSPSRTSTDTQYF. CDR3 coding DNA: TGTGCCAGCAGCCCGTCTAGGACTAGCACAGATACGCAGTATTTT.

V gene TRBV11-3 combines with J gene TRBJ2-7; no reliable D call. Trimming took 5 bases from V and 5 from J, leaving 16 bases between them. The CDR3 consists of 14 residues. Germline CDR1 is SGHNT and CDR2 is YENEEA. CDR3: CASSPPGIVHEQYF. The DNA for the CDR3 is TGTGCCAGCAGCCCACCCGGCATAGTCCACGAGCAGTACTTC.

The chain links TRBV9 to TRBJ2-5, with TRBD1 matching 9 bases. This CDR3 spans 15 amino acids. The J segment lost 5 bases and the V segment lost 4 bases, leaving 9 bases of the junction unmatched. CDR1 is SGDLS, CDR2 YYNGEE, per germline. The CDR3 here is CASSLLGTGLETQYF. The CDR3 nucleotides read TGTGCCAGCAGCCTCTTAGGGACAGGGCTTGAGACCCAGTACTTC.

The chain links TRBV4-1 to TRBJ1-1, with D possibly being TRBD1 (5 bases). V shed 3 bases and J shed 6 bases, with 14 bases lying between them. The CDR3 is made up of 14 amino acids. CDR1 MGHRA and CDR2 YSYEKL come from the germline V gene. The DNA of the CDR3 is TGCGCCAGCAGCCAGACAACAGGTTATGCTGAAGCTTTCTTT. It is translated as CASSQTTGYAEAFF.

J is TRBJ1-2 and V is TRBV5-1; 8 nucleotides line up with TRBD1. Germline V gives CDR1 SGHRS, CDR2 YFSETQ. The junction had 9 bases not matched to a gene; V was cut back by 4 bases and J by 4 bases. There are 15 residues in the CDR3. The CDR3 nucleotides are TGCGCCAGCAGCCGCGCGACAGGGGAGGGCTATGGCTACACCTTC. It specifies CASSRATGEGYGYTF. The full variable domain, completed using reference TRBV5-1 and TRBJ1-2, is KAGVTQTPRYLIKTRGQQVTLSCSPISGHRSVSWYQQTPGQGLQFLFEYFSETQRNKGNFPGRFSGRQFSNSRSEMNVSTLELGDSALYLCASSRATGEGYGYTFGSGTRLTVV.

The genes are TRBV6-1 and TRBJ1-5; 9 bases agree with TRBD1. V lost 6 bases, J lost 6 bases, and 9 bases stayed unmatched. The V gene's germline CDR1 is MNHNS and CDR2 SASEGT. The CDR3 runs 15 residues. The CDR3 region has the DNA TGTGCCAGCAGGTATACAGGGGGCGCGGGTCAGCCCCAGCATTTT. Protein sequence: CASRYTGGAGQPQHF.

V is TRBV4-2 and J is TRBJ1-6; TRBD1 is a possible D gene (5 bases). Germline V gene lookup returns CDR1 LGHNA and CDR2 YNFKEQ. Trimming took off 1 base at V and 0 bases at J, with 10 bases between the two ends. The CDR3 is 17 amino acids. This CDR3 reads CASSQAGLSSYNSPLHF. The CDR3 nucleotides read TGTGCCAGCAGCCAAGCAGGGTTGAGCTCCTATAATTCACCCCTCCACTTT.

The V call is TRBV28, the J call TRBJ1-2, with D possibly TRBD1 on 5 matching bases. V lost 4 bases and J 4 bases, leaving 16 bases between the germline ends. The CDR3 runs 15 residues. Germline CDR1 is MDHEN and CDR2 is SYDVKM. CDR3 sequence reads: CASSSGADTPYGYTF. CDR3 nucleotides: TGTGCCAGCAGTTCCGGGGCGGACACCCCCTATGGCTACACCTTC.

The J gene is TRBJ1-1, the V gene TRBV5-4; 9 positions agree with TRBD1. In germline, CDR1 is SGHNT, CDR2 YYREEE (reference sequence). The CDR3 is 15 residues long. Trimming at V came to 5 bases and at J to 4 bases, leaving 9 bases not matched to a gene. CDR3 bases: TGTGCCAGCAGATATACAGGGGGCGGAAGCACTGAAGCTTTCTTT. Translated, it gives CASRYTGGGSTEAFF.

The chain carries TRBV7-3 and TRBJ2-3; D is perhaps TRBD2 (5 bases). This CDR3 is 15 amino acids long. Germline V CDR1 and CDR2: SGHTA, FQGTGA. Deletions cut 5 bases from V and 3 bases from J, with 15 bases between. In nucleotides, the CDR3 is TGTGCCAGCAGCCCCCCGGGGAGCGCGACAGATACGCAGTATTTT. Its protein product is CASSPPGSATDTQYF.

This clone has only one observation. The V call is TRBV27, the J call TRBJ2-2, with D tentatively TRBD2 (5 bases). The ends were cut back, 4 bases at V and 4 bases at J, with 10 bases in the middle. The germline V gene has CDR1 MNHEY and CDR2 SMNVEV (reference sequence). The CDR3 is made up of 14 amino acids. CDR3 protein: CASSYGEFTGELFF. Written as DNA, the CDR3 is TGTGCCAGCAGTTATGGGGAGTTCACCGGGGAGCTGTTTTTT.

Only one count was recorded for this clone. The chain links TRBV5-4 to TRBJ2-5, with D perhaps TRBD2 (6 bases). Germline V gene data show CDR1 as SGHNT and CDR2 as YYREEE (reference sequence). V shed 0 bases and J shed 7 bases, with 16 bases lying between them. CDR3 length: 15 amino acids. This chain's CDR3 is CASSLVWSGEATQYF. In nucleotides, the CDR3 is TGTGCCAGCAGCTTGGTGTGGTCGGGGGAAGCGACCCAGTACTTC.

This chain joins TRBV7-2 and TRBJ2-2, with 10 nucleotides matching TRBD2. J lost 4 bases, V lost 1 base, and 6 bases had no gene match. The length of the CDR3 is 17 residues. Germline lookup yields CDR1 SGHTA and CDR2 FQGNSA. CDR3 protein: CASSLGRLAGATGELFF. CDR3 bases: TGTGCCAGCAGCTTAGGACGGCTAGCGGGAGCCACCGGGGAGCTGTTTTTT. Drawing the rest from reference TRBV7-2 and TRBJ2-2, the complete variable domain is GAGVSQSPSNKVTEKGKDVELRCDPISGHTALYWYRQSLGQGLEFLIYFQGNSAPDKSGLPSDRFSAERTGGSVSTLTIQRTQQEDSAVYLCASSLGRLAGATGELFFGEGSRLTVL.

The V and J genes are TRBV12-2 and TRBJ2-7; the table's TRBD1 call for D was not verified on the DNA. TRBV12-2 is a pseudogene locus. The CDR3 contains 14 residues. As DNA, the CDR3 is TGTGCAAGTCGCTTAGCTACAGGCCCCATCGAGCAGTACTTC. Translating gives CASRLATGPIEQYF.

This rearrangement joins TRBV6-5 to TRBJ2-2, with 7 bases fitting TRBD2. Germline lookup yields CDR1 MNHEY and CDR2 SVGAGI. The CDR3 runs to 15 residues. V lost 2 bases, J lost 4 bases, and 4 bases stayed unmatched. The CDR3 sequence is CASSYRGRATGELFF. The CDR3 bases are TGTGCCAGCAGTTACCGGGGGAGGGCCACCGGGGAGCTGTTTTTT.

CDR3 sequence reads: CASSLERATDTQYF. Here the CDR3 DNA reads TGTGCCAGCAGTCTCGAGCGGGCCACAGATACGCAGTATTTT. The chain is built from TRBV27 and TRBJ2-3, with D perhaps TRBD2 (6 bases). Looked up from germline, CDR1 is MNHEY and CDR2 is SMNVEV (reference sequence). There are 14 residues in the CDR3. Deletions cut 5 bases from V and 2 bases from J, with 11 bases between.

This chain links TRBV18 with TRBJ2-1; no reliable D call. The CDR3 contains 15 residues. V shed 3 bases and J shed 4 bases, with 13 bases lying between them. Looked up from germline, CDR1 is KGHSH and CDR2 is LQKENI. Written as DNA, the CDR3 is TGTGCCAGCTCACCTCCCCCCCTGGGGTACAATGAGCAGTTCTTC. This codes for CASSPPPLGYNEQFF.